These 7 T cell receptor beta chains originate from one sample sequenced in a study of blood T cell repertoires in COVID-19. The repertoire was sequenced with immunoSEQ multiplex PCR; TCRdb's copy has only in-frame clones and lacks some. The table shows 380,000 or so clones, with 70% to 90% occurring only once. The specimen sequenced was PBMCs or T cells enriched from blood (not recorded which). These TCRs come from a young man who had recovered from COVID-19.

This chain uses TRBV7-2 with TRBJ1-6, with D unresolved. The CDR3 consists of 15 residues. Looked up from germline, CDR1 is SGHTA and CDR2 is FQGNSA. Deletions cut 2 bases from V and 5 bases from J, with 10 bases between. This CDR3 is CASSLSQANNSPLHF. CDR3 sequence (DNA): TGTGCCAGCAGCTTATCGCAGGCTAATAATTCACCCCTCCACTTT.

The chain links TRBV6-6 to TRBJ2-6; possibly TRBD2 for D (5 bases). The V end lost 7 bases, the J end lost 0 bases, and 13 bases lay between the germline ends. Germline CDR1 and CDR2: MNHNY and SVGAGI (reference sequence). The CDR3 is 16 residues long. This chain's CDR3 is CASKQGGSSGANVLTF. CDR3 DNA sequence: TGTGCCAGCAAACAAGGTGGGAGCTCTGGGGCCAACGTCCTGACTTTC.

The chain employs TRBV2 and TRBJ1-1, with 9 bases matching TRBD1. Trimming cost V 9 bases and J 0 bases; bases outside gene matches: 8. CDR1 SNHLY and CDR2 FYNNEI come from the germline V gene. The CDR3 spans 15 residues. For the CDR3, the DNA is TGTGCCAGTGGGACAGGGATAGGTATGAACACTGAAGCTTTCTTT. Its protein is CASGTGIGMNTEAFF.

This clone appeared a single time. The chain recombines TRBV4-1 with TRBJ2-1, with 13 bases aligning to TRBD2. The germline CDR1 and CDR2 sequences are MGHRA and YSYEKL. V lost 5 bases, J lost 8 bases, and 9 bases stayed unmatched. The CDR3 extends over 16 amino acids. The CDR3 sequence is CASSSRTSGGRYEQFF. In DNA, the CDR3 is TGCGCCAGCAGCTCTCGGACTAGCGGGGGTCGGTATGAGCAGTTCTTC.

The V call is TRBV19, the J call TRBJ1-1, with D perhaps matching TRBD1 (6 bases). V lost 0 bases, J lost 0 bases, and 14 bases lay in between. Germline CDR1 and CDR2: LNHDA and SQIVND (reference sequence). The CDR3 totals 17 residues. Here the CDR3 reads CASSIDRGYIMNTEAFF. CDR3 sequence (DNA): TGTGCCAGTAGTATAGACAGGGGATATATTATGAACACTGAAGCTTTCTTT.

This clone was observed a single time. The J gene is TRBJ2-7, the V gene TRBV27; 7 bases line up with TRBD1. The CDR3 runs to 13 residues. Germline V CDR1 and CDR2: MNHEY, SMNVEV (reference sequence). V dropped 4 bases and J dropped 2; count of bases not matched to a gene: 2. The CDR3, as DNA: TGTGCCAGCAGTTCCACAGGGGCCTACGAGCAGTACTTC. Its protein product is CASSSTGAYEQYF.

V and J are TRBV30 and TRBJ2-3; a possible D gene is TRBD2 (5 bases). The germline V and J ends were trimmed by 1 base and 3 bases, with 23 bases remaining between them. From germline, CDR1 is GTSNPN and CDR2 SVGIG (reference sequence). CDR3 length equals 18 residues. In nucleotides, the CDR3 is TGTGCCTGGAGTGCGGGAACAAGGGCCACCCTTGGGACAGATACGCAGTATTTT. It yields the protein CAWSAGTRATLGTDTQYF.